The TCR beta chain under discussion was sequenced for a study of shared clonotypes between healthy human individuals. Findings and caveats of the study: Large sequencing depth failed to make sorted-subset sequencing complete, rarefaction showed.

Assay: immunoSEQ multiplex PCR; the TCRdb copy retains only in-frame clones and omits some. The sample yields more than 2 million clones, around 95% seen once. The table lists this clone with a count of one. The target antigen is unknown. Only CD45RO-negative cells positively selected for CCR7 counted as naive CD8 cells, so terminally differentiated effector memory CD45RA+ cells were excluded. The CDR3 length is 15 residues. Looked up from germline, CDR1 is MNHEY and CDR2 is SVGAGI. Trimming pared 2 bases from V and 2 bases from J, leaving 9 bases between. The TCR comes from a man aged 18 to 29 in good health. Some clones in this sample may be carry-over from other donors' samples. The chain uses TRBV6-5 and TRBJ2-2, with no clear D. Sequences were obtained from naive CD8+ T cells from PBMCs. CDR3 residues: CASSYNDPNTGELFF. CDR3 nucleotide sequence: TGTGCCAGCAGTTACAACGACCCCAACACCGGGGAGCTGTTTTTT.